These 23 T cell receptor beta chains were all obtained from the same sample, sequenced in a study of T cell changes during pregnancy in multiple sclerosis. Sequencing used immunoSEQ multiplex PCR; TCRdb keeps in-frame clones, though not all of them. The profile covers approximately 60,000 clones, with 75% to 95% appearing a single time and just over 0.85% taken by the ten largest. Material: peripheral blood, obtained before pregnancy. All receptors derive from a female donor with multiple sclerosis, enrolled in a pregnancy study.

V gene TRBV9 combines with J gene TRBJ2-3; TRBD2 matches 8 bases. Germline values: CDR1 SGDLS, CDR2 YYNGEE. V lost 4 bases to trimming and J lost 2 bases; unmatched junction nucleotides: 6. This CDR3 contains 15 residues. CDR3 in DNA: TGTGCCAGCAGCAAACTAGCGGAACTCACAGATACGCAGTATTTT. It is translated as CASSKLAELTDTQYF. The full variable domain, in which reference TRBV9 and TRBJ2-3 provide the parts outside the CDR3, is DSGVTQTPKHLITATGQRVTLRCSPRSGDLSVYWYQQSLDQGLQFLIQYYNGEERAKGNILERFSAQQFPDLHSELNLSSLELGDSALYFCASSKLAELTDTQYFGPGTRLTVL.

V usage is TRBV7-9 and J usage is TRBJ2-7; no definite D call. Trimming took off 3 bases at V and 2 bases at J, with 8 bases between the two ends. Germline loops: CDR1 SEHNR, CDR2 FQNEAQ (reference sequence). The CDR3 covers 13 residues. The CDR3 loop reads CASSLAGAYEQYF. CDR3 nucleotides: TGTGCCAGCAGCTTGGCAGGCGCCTACGAGCAGTACTTC.

In DNA form, the CDR3 reads TGTGCCAGCAGCTATCTTGGGGGCAGCGGAAACACCATATATTTT. Its protein product is CASSYLGGSGNTIYF. The chain joins TRBV7-8 to TRBJ1-3; D may be TRBD1 (6 bases). Germline CDR1 is SGHVS and CDR2 is FQNEAQ. V was clipped by 4 bases and J by 4 bases, with 14 bases between them. The CDR3 has 15 amino acids.

The chain has TRBV4-1 and TRBJ2-1; D not resolved. V gave up 1 base and J gave up 0 bases, with 10 bases separating them. Germline CDR1 and CDR2: MGHRA and YSYEKL. This CDR3 is built from 16 residues. The CDR3: CASSQGNSLSYNEQFF. The CDR3 DNA follows: TGCGCCAGCAGCCAAGGTAACAGTCTCTCCTACAATGAGCAGTTCTTC.

J is TRBJ1-4 and V is TRBV6-6; possibly TRBD1 for D (5 bases). The CDR3 has 16 residues. The germline V and J ends were trimmed by 2 bases and 6 bases, with 16 bases remaining between them. Germline V gene sequence: CDR1 MNHNY, CDR2 SVGAGI (reference sequence). CDR3 nucleotides: TGTGCCAGCAGTTACCTGGCGGGGGTTTTAGATGAAAAACTGTTTTTT. Protein: CASSYLAGVLDEKLFF.

The rearrangement joins TRBV10-1 to TRBJ1-1, with TRBD1 matching 10 bases. CDR3 length: 15 residues. Germline V gene data show CDR1 as WNHNN and CDR2 as SYGVQD (reference sequence). V shed 5 bases, J shed 1 base, and the junction held 4 bases outside the gene matches. For the CDR3, the DNA is TGCGCCAGCAGTCCCGGGACAGGGGAGAACACTGAAGCTTTCTTT. This translates into CASSPGTGENTEAFF.

This chain connects TRBV18 to TRBJ2-3, with unresolved D. Between the trimmed V and J ends, which lost 0 bases and 7 bases, there was a span of 8 bases. CDR3 length: 13 amino acids. Germline V gene lookup returns CDR1 KGHSH and CDR2 LQKENI. The CDR3 loop is CASSPPRVYTQYF. In DNA form, the CDR3 reads TGTGCCAGCTCACCACCGAGAGTATATACGCAGTATTTT.

In its sample, this clone was seen once. V gene TRBV6-5 combines with J gene TRBJ2-1; D remains ambiguous. Trimming stripped 3 bases from V and 6 bases from J, with 3 bases between. This CDR3 contains 11 residues. Germline V gives CDR1 MNHEY, CDR2 SVGAGI. CDR3 residues: CASSYSNEQFF. The CDR3, as DNA: TGTGCCAGCAGTTATAGCAATGAGCAGTTCTTC.

The chain links TRBV30 to TRBJ1-6, with TRBD1 matching over 7 bases. Germline CDR1 is GTSNPN and CDR2 is SVGIG (reference sequence). Unmatched junction bases numbered 14, after V lost 5 bases and J lost 7 bases. The CDR3 is made up of 16 amino acids. CDR3 protein: CAWDRPTGQLNSPLHF. The DNA for the CDR3 is TGTGCCTGGGACAGACCGACGGGACAGCTAAATTCACCCCTCCACTTT. Complete variable domain (other parts from reference TRBV30 and TRBJ1-6): SQTIHQWPATLVQPVGSPLSLECTVEGTSNPNLYWYRQAAGRGLQLLFYSVGIGQISSEVPQNLSASRPQDRQFILSSKKLLLSDSGFYLCAWDRPTGQLNSPLHFGNGTRLTVT.

The J gene is TRBJ2-5, the V gene TRBV6-6, with D hard to call. The J call may not be correct, given that the DNA end is closer to TRBJ2-7. This CDR3 comprises 11 residues. CDR1 is MNHNY and CDR2 is SVGAGI in the germline V gene (reference sequence). This CDR3 reads CASSAAYEQYF. The CDR3 DNA follows: TGTGCCAGCAGCGCCGCATACGAGCAGTACTTC.

The CDR3 nucleotides read TGTGCCTGGAGTGTGCCGGTCGGACAGGGGTTGCTGGGACTCTCGGCCGGGGAGCTGTTTTTT. This encodes CAWSVPVGQGLLGLSAGELFF. This chain links TRBV30 with TRBJ2-2; 9 bases agree with TRBD1. The CDR3 extends over 21 amino acids. The V gene end was trimmed by 0 bases and the J gene end by 6 bases; junction bases not matched to a gene: 23. Germline V lookup: CDR1 GTSNPN, CDR2 SVGIG (reference sequence).

This clone has only a few counts. The gene calls are TRBV11-2 and TRBJ2-1, with D uncertain. This CDR3 spans 15 amino acids. The V end lost 1 base, the J end lost 6 bases, and 13 bases lay between the germline ends. Per the germline V gene, CDR1 is SGHAT and CDR2 is FQNNGV. CDR3 coding DNA: TGTGCCAGCAGCTTAGGCGTACGTATTGGCAATGAGCAGTTCTTC. Encoded protein: CASSLGVRIGNEQFF.

The chain recombines TRBV7-2 with TRBJ2-3, with D perhaps matching TRBD1 (5 bases). CDR1 and CDR2 from the germline V gene are SGHTA and FQGNSA. The CDR3 runs 14 residues. V lost 2 bases and J lost 1, with 7 bases in between. CDR3 DNA: TGTGCCAGCAGCTTATCGACAGGCACAGATACGCAGTATTTT. Encoded protein: CASSLSTGTDTQYF.

This chain links TRBV6-6 with TRBJ1-2; D unclear. CDR3 length: 15 residues. CDR1 and CDR2 (germline): MNHNY, SVGAGI (reference sequence). V shed 2 bases and J shed 3 bases, with 13 bases lying between them. CDR3 amino acids: CASSYVRERDYGYTF. The DNA of the CDR3 is TGTGCCAGCAGTTACGTGAGGGAGAGAGACTATGGCTACACCTTC.

This clone was detected only a few times. V usage is TRBV30 and J usage is TRBJ1-1, with TRBD1 matching 7 bases. Germline loops: CDR1 GTSNPN, CDR2 SVGIG (reference sequence). This CDR3 has 14 amino acids. The J segment lost 4 bases and the V segment lost 0 bases, leaving 5 bases of the junction unmatched. CDR3 residues: CAWSVAGGPTEAFF. DNA for the CDR3: TGTGCCTGGAGTGTGGCAGGGGGACCCACTGAAGCTTTCTTT. Supplemented by reference TRBV30 and TRBJ1-1, the full variable domain reads SQTIHQWPATLVQPVGSPLSLECTVEGTSNPNLYWYRQAAGRGLQLLFYSVGIGQISSEVPQNLSASRPQDRQFILSSKKLLLSDSGFYLCAWSVAGGPTEAFFGQGTRLTVV.

This chain joins TRBV12-5 and TRBJ2-3; no firm D call. The CDR3 runs 13 residues. The germline CDR1 and CDR2 sequences are LGHNT and FRNRAP. V lost 5 bases and J lost 2, with 8 bases in between. The CDR3 coding sequence is TGTGCTAGTGGTGGCAGGTACACAGATACGCAGTATTTT. Residues: CASGGRYTDTQYF.

J is TRBJ1-5 and V is TRBV12-5; D remains ambiguous. Trimming removed 3 bases at V and 9 bases at J, with 3 bases between. The length of the CDR3 is 10 residues. CDR1 LGHNT and CDR2 FRNRAP come from the germline V gene. DNA of the CDR3: TGTGCTAGTGGTTTTAGGCCCCAGCATTTT. Translating it yields CASGFRPQHF.

The chain is built from TRBV30 and TRBJ2-5, with 10 bases fitting TRBD1. The V gene's germline CDR1 is GTSNPN and CDR2 SVGIG (reference sequence). The CDR3 is 14 residues long. With 8 bases clipped from V and 1 base from J, the junction kept 7 bases outside the gene matches. The CDR3 coding sequence is TGTGCCGGGGGACAGGGGACGATCCAAGAGACCCAGTACTTC. It translates to CAGGQGTIQETQYF.

The V call is TRBV6-6, the J call TRBJ2-5; D remains ambiguous. There are 12 residues in the CDR3. The V end lost 4 bases, the J end lost 4 bases, and 7 bases lay between the germline ends. Germline V gene sequence: CDR1 MNHNY, CDR2 SVGAGI (reference sequence). CDR3 region: CASSWAGETQYF. Here the CDR3 DNA reads TGTGCCAGCAGTTGGGCAGGAGAGACCCAGTACTTC.

This chain links TRBV7-9 with TRBJ1-1; 12 bases line up with TRBD1. CDR1 and CDR2 (germline): SEHNR, FQNEAQ (reference sequence). This CDR3 is 16 amino acids long. The trim removed 4 bases at V and 2 bases at J, leaving 5 bases unmatched. The CDR3 reads CASSYYGTGGNTEAFF. CDR3 nucleotides: TGTGCCAGCAGCTATTACGGGACAGGGGGCAACACTGAAGCTTTCTTT.

V and J are TRBV7-6 and TRBJ2-2; tentatively, D is TRBD1 (6 bases). This CDR3 has 15 amino acids. The germline V gene encodes CDR1 SGHVS and CDR2 FNYEAQ. V was cut by 0 bases and J by 4 bases, with 9 bases left in between. CDR3 coding DNA: TGTGCCAGCAGCTTAGCGGGGGCGACCACCGGGGAGCTGTTTTTT. Its protein product is CASSLAGATTGELFF.

J is TRBJ2-3 and V is TRBV7-3, with D perhaps TRBD1 (5 bases). This CDR3 contains 13 residues. The V gene's germline CDR1 is SGHTA and CDR2 FQGTGA. The V end lost 3 bases, the J end lost 4 bases, and 8 bases lay between the germline ends. CDR3: CASSFQGADTQYF. CDR3 DNA: TGTGCCAGCAGCTTCCAGGGCGCAGATACGCAGTATTTT. Together with reference TRBV7-3 and TRBJ2-3, the CDR3 gives the full variable domain: GAGVSQTPSNKVTEKGKYVELRCDPISGHTALYWYRQSLGQGPEFLIYFQGTGAADDSGLPNDRFFAVRPEGSVSTLKIQRTERGDSAVYLCASSFQGADTQYFGPGTRLTVL.

The V gene is TRBV29-1, the J gene TRBJ2-3, with D possibly being TRBD1 (6 bases). V was trimmed by 4 bases and J by 6 bases, leaving 14 bases between them. CDR3 size: 13 residues. In germline, CDR1 is SQVTM, CDR2 ANQGSEA. Here the CDR3 reads CSVGRGRIDTQYF. CDR3 nucleotides: TGCAGCGTTGGCAGGGGAAGGATCGATACGCAGTATTTT.